Presented here are 3 T cell receptor beta chains from one specimen sequenced in a study of blood T cell repertoires in COVID-19 (dated by TCRdb to 2020 to 2022). Preparation of the library involved the immunoSEQ multiplex PCR assay. This is the immuneACCESS table as TCRdb keeps it, with only in-frame sequences that have V and J called. A part of the clones is gone; compared with another copy, unresolved V genes explain less than half, and the rest is unexplained. A total of 90,000 or so clones appear in this sample, more than 65% of them only once. More than 20% of the sample belongs to the ten largest clones. Source material: peripheral blood. These receptor sequences come from a man older than 75 with active or convalescent COVID-19.

The V and J genes are TRBV7-8 and TRBJ1-5, with 8 bases that match TRBD1. CDR3 size: 15 residues. Germline CDR1 reads SGHVS; CDR2 reads FQNEAQ. The J segment lost 10 bases and the V segment lost 0 bases, leaving 8 bases of the junction unmatched. The CDR3 nucleotides are TGTGCCAGCAGCTTAGCAGATTCGACAGGGGCTCCCCAGCATTTT. This translates into CASSLADSTGAPQHF.

The chain combines TRBV6-1 with TRBJ2-2; maybe TRBD2 (6 bases). V lost 1 base to trimming and J lost 3 bases, with 12 bases between them. Germline lookup yields CDR1 MNHNS and CDR2 SASEGT. The CDR3 totals 16 residues. In nucleotides, the CDR3 is TGTGCCAGCAGTGAAGAGTACCGGGGGTACACCGGGGAGCTGTTTTTT. It encodes CASSEEYRGYTGELFF.

This clone was seen a handful of times. The chain joins TRBV30 to TRBJ2-7, with D hard to call. The CDR3 extends over 12 amino acids. V dropped 2 bases and J dropped 3 bases, with 8 bases sitting between them. Germline V gene data show CDR1 as GTSNPN and CDR2 as SVGIG (reference sequence). CDR3 nucleotide sequence: TGTGCCTGGAGTCCCGGTAGCTACGAGCAGTACTTC. Translated, it gives CAWSPGSYEQYF.